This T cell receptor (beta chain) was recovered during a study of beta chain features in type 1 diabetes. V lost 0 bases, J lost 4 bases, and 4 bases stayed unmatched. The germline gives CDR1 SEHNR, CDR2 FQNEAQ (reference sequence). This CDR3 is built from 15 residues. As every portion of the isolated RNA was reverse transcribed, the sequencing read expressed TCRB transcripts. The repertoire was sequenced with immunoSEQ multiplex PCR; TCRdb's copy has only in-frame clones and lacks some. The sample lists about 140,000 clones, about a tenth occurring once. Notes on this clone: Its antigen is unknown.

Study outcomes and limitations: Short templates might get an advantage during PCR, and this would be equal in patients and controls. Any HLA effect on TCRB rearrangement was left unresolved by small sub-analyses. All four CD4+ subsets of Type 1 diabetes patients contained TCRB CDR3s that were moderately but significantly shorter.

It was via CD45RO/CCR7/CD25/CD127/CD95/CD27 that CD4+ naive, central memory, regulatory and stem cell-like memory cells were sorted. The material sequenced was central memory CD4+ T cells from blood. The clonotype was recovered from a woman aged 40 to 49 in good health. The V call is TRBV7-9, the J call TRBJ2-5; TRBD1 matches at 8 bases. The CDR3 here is CASSLATGGGETQYF. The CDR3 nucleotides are TGTGCCAGCAGCTTAGCCACAGGGGGAGGAGAGACCCAGTACTTC.